This TCR beta chain appears in the sequencing data of a study of molecular identifiers for immune sequencing clone quantification. With listed TCR primers and previously described methods, bulk TCR libraries were prepared. TCRdb re-called the PCR reads through MiXCR, storing one row per CDR3 protein. This table holds about 65,000 distinct CDR3 sequences, around a sixth found once. Germline CDR1 LGHNT, CDR2 FRNRAP. With V trimmed by 0 bases and J by 0 bases, 3 bases remained unmatched. This CDR3 spans 17 amino acids. It was from approximately 22,000 to 940,000 sorted cells, with 10%, 30% or 50% RNA, that naive CD8 libraries came. Sorting defined naive CD8 T cells as CD8+CD4-CCR7+CD45RA+.

The V and J genes are TRBV12-5 and TRBJ2-1; 9 bases map to TRBD2. The specimen was naive CD8+ T cells from blood, with Jurkat cell RNA spiked in. Subset specified: FACS-sorted CD8+CD4-CCR7+CD45RA+ naive T cells. The TCR sequence derives from a human donor in good health. Some libraries in this study had Jurkat cell RNA spiked in. CDR3 in DNA: TGTGCTAGTGGTTTGGTACTTAGCGGGGGCTCCTACAATGAGCAGTTCTTC. This codes for CASGLVLSGGSYNEQFF.